This T cell receptor (beta chain) was captured in a study of T-cell memory formation after mild COVID-19. Study information: Among the donors, TCR clusters were largely specific to each donor.

The V segment lost 3 bases and the J segment 2 bases; nucleotides outside the gene matches: 2. The CDR3 extends over 15 amino acids. Germline V gene sequence: CDR1 KGHDR, CDR2 SFDVKD. On this clonotype itself: Its antigen is not identified.

TCRdb independently ran MiXCR on the 5' RACE reads; one entry per CDR3 protein. Among 120,000 to 150,000 distinct CDR3 sequences listed, 15% to 20% were seen once. Study outcomes and limitations: Second-wave clones with a day 37 peak had unconfirmed SARS-CoV-2 specificity. Cross-reactive memory appears to have joined, as suggested by some responding clones showing up in pre-infection memory.

The chain uses TRBV24-1 and TRBJ2-3; 9 nucleotides align to TRBD2. This TCR came from an adult woman who had mild COVID-19 (a few samples of this study predate the infection). Cell type and time point are not known. The source material was PBMCs or a T cell subset sorted from them (not recorded which). The CDR3 here is CATSDRTSATDTQYF. The CDR3 coding sequence is TGTGCCACCAGTGATAGGACTAGCGCCACAGATACGCAGTATTTT.